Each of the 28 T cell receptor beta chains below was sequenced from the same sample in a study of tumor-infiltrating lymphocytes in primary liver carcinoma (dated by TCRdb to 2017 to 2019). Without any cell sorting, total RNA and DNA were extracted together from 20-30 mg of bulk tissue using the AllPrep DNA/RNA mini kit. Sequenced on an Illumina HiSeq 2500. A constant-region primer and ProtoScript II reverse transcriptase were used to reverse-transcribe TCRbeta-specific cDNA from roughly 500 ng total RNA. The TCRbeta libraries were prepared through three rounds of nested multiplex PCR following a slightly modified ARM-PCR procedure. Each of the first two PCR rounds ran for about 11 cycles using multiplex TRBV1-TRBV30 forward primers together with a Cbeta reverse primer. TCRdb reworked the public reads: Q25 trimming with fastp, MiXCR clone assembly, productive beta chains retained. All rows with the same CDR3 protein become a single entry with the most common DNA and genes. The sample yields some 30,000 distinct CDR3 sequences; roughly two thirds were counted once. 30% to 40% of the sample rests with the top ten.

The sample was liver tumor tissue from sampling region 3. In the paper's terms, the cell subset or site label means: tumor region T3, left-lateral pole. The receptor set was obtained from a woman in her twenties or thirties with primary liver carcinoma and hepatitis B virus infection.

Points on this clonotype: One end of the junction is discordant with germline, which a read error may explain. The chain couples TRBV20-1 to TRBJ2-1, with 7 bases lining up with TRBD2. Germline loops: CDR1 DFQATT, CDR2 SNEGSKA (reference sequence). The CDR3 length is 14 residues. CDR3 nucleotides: TGCAGTGCCAGGCATTGGCGGGACTACAATCAGCAGTTCTTC. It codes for CSARHWRDYNQQFF.

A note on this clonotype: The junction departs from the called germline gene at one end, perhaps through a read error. In nucleotides, the CDR3 is TGTGCCAGAAGCTTAGGGGGACTAGACTACAATAAGCAGTTCTTC. This encodes CARSLGGLDYNKQFF. The chain combines TRBV11-2 with TRBJ2-1; 8 nucleotides align to TRBD2. The CDR3 loop spans 15 amino acids. Germline CDR1 and CDR2: SGHAT and FQNNGV.

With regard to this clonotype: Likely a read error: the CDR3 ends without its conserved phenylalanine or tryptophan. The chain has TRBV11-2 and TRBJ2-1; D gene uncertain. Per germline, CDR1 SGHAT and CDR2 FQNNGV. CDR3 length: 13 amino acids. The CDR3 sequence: CDSSLSVTNEQFV. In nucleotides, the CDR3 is TGTGACAGCAGCTTATCGGTTACAAATGAGCAGTTCGTC.

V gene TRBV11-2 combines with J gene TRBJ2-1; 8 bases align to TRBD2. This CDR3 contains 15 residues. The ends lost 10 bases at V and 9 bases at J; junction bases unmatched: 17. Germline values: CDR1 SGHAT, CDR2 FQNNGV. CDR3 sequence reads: CAINLESGSVSEQFF. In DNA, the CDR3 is TGTGCCATCAACTTAGAGAGCGGGAGTGTGAGTGAGCAGTTCTTC.

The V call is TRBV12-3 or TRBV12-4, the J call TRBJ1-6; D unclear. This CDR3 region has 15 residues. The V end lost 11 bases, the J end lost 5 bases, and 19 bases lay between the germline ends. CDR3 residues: CAASLERAHNSPLHF. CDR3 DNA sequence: TGTGCCGCCAGTTTAGAGAGGGCCCATAATTCACCCCTCCACTTT.

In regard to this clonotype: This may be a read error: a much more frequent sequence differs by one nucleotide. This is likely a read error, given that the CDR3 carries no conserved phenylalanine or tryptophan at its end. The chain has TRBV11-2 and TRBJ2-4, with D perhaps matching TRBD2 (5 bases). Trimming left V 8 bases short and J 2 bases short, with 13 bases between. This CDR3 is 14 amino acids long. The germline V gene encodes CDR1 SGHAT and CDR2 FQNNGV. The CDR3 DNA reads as TGTGCCAGCTGCTCCTGGGAGACCAAAAACATTCAGTACTCC. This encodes CASCSWETKNIQYS.

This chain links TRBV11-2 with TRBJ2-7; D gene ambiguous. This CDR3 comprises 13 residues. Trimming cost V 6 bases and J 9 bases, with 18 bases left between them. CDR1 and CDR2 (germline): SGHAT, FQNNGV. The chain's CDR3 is CASSPNIGLRQYF. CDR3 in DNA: TGTGCCAGCAGTCCGAACATAGGGCTGCGGCAGTACTTC.

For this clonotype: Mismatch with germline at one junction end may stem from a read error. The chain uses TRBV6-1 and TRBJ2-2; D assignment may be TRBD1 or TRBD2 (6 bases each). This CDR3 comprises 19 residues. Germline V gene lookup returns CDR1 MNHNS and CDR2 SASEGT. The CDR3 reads CASSETPPGGAADTGELFF. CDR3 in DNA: TGTGCCAGCAGTGAAACCCCTCCCGGGGGCGCCGCGGACACCGGTGAGCTGTTTTTT.

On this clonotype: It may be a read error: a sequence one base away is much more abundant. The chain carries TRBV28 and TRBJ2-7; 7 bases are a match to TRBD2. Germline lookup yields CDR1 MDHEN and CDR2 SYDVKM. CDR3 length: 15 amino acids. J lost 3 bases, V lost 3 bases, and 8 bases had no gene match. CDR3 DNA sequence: TGTGCCAGCAGTTTCGTGCTAGCGGATAGCTACGAGCAGTACTTC. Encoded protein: CASSFVLADSYEQYF.

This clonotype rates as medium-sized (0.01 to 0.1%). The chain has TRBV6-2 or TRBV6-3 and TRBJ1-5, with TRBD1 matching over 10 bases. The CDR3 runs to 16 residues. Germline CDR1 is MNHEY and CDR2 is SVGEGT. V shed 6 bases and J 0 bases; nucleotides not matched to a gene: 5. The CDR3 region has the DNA TGTGCCAGCAGACGACAGGGGGCGCGTAGCAATCAGCCCCAGCATTTT. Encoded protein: CASRRQGARSNQPQHF.

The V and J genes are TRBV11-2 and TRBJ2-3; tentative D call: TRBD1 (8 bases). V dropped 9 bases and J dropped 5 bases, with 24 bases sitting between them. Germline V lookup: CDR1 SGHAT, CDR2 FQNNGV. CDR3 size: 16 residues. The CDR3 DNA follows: TGTGCCAGGCGCCGGACGCGACAGGGGAGGGGAGATACGCAGTATTTT. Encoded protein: CARRRTRQGRGDTQYF.

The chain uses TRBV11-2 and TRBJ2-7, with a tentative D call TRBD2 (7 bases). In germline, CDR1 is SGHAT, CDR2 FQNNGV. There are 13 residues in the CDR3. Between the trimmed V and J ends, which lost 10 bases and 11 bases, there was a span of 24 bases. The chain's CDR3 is CANSLDRGGAKYF. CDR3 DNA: TGTGCCAACAGTTTAGATCGTGGGGGGGCTAAGTACTTC.

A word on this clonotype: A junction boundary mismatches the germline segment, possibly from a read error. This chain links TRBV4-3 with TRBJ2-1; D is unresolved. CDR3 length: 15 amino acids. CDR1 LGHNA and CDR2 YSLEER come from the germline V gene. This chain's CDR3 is CASSQDPQQNIEEFF. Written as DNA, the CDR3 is TGCGCCAGTAGCCAAGATCCCCAGCAAAACATTGAGGAGTTCTTC.

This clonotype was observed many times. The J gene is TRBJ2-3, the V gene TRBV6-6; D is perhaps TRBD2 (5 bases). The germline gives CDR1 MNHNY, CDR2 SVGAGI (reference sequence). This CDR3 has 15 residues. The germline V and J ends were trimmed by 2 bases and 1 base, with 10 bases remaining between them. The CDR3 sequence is CASSYGGRRTDTQYF. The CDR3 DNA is TGTGCCAGCAGTTACGGCGGGCGTCGCACAGATACGCAGTATTTT.

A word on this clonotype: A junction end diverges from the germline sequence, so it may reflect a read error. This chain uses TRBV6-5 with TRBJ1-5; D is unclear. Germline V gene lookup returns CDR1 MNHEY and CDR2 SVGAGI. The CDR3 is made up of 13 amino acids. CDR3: CASSPSQIHPQRF. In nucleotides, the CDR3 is TGTGCCAGCAGCCCATCTCAGATTCATCCTCAGCGTTTT.

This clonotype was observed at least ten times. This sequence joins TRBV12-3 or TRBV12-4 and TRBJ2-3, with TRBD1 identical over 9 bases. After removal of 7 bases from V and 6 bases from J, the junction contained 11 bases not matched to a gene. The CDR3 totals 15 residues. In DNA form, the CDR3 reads TGTGCCAGCACCAAGAGACAGGGGGAGTACGATACGCAGTATTTT. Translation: CASTKRQGEYDTQYF.

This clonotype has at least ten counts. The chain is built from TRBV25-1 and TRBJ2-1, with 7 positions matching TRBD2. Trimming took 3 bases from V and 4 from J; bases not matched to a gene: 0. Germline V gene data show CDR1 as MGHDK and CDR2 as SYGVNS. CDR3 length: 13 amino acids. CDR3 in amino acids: CASSEREYNEQFF. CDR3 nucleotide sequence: TGTGCCAGCAGTGAGCGGGAGTACAATGAGCAGTTCTTC. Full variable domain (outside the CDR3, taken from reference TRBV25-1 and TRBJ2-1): EADIYQTPRYLVIGTGKKITLECSQTMGHDKMYWYQQDPGMELHLIHYSYGVNSTEKGDLSSESTVSRIRTEHFPLTLESARPSHTSQYLCASSEREYNEQFFGPGTRLTVL.

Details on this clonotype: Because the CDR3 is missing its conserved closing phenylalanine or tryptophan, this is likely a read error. This CDR3 is CASSPDRVGQETQYI. The CDR3 nucleotides are TGCGCCAGCAGCCCAGACAGAGTCGGACAAGAGACCCAGTACATC. The chain employs TRBV5-1 and TRBJ2-5; TRBD1 might be the D (5 bases). Between the trimmed V and J ends, which lost 4 bases and 2 bases, there was a span of 15 bases. CDR3 length: 15 residues. Germline V gene data show CDR1 as SGHRS and CDR2 as YFSETQ.

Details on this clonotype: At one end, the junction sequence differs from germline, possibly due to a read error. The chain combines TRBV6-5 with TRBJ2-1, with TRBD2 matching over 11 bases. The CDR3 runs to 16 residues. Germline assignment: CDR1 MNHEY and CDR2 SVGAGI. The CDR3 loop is CASSPPGLAVYNEQFF. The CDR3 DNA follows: TGTGCCAGCAGTCCGCCGGGACTAGCGGTCTACAATGAACAGTTCTTC.

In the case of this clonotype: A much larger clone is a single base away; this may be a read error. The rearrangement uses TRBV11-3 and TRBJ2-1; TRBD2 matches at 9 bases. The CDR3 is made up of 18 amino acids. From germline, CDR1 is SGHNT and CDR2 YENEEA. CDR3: CASSLGEGGRAGYNEHFF. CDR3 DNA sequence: TGTGCCAGCAGCTTAGGTGAAGGCGGGAGGGCCGGCTACAATGAGCACTTCTTC.

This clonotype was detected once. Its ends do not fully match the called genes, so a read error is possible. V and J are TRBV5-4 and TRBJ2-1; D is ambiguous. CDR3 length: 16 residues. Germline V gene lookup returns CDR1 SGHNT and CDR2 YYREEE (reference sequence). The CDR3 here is CASSLVGLMSYSEQFF. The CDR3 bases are TGTGCCAGCAGCTTGGTCGGCCTAATGTCCTACAGTGAGCAGTTCTTC.

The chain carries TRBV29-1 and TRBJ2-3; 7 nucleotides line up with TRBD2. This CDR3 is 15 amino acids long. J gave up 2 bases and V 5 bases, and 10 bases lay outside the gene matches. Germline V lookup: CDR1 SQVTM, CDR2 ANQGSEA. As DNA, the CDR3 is TGCAGCGTTATCGGCGGGAGATGGGTCACAGATACGCAGTATTTT. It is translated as CSVIGGRWVTDTQYF.

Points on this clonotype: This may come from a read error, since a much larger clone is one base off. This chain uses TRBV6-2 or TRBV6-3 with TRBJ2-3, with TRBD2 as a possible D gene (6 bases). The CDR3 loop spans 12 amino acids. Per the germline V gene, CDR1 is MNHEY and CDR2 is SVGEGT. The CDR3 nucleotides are TGTGCCATCAGTCAAGCGGGAGATACGCAGTATTTT. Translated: CAISQAGDTQYF.

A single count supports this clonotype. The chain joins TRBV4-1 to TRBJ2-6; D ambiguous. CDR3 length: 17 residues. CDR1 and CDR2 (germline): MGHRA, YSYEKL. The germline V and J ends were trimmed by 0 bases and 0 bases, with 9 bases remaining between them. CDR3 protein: CASSQERHDSGANVLTF. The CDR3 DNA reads TGCGCCAGCAGCCAAGAGCGACATGACTCTGGGGCCAACGTCCTGACTTTC.

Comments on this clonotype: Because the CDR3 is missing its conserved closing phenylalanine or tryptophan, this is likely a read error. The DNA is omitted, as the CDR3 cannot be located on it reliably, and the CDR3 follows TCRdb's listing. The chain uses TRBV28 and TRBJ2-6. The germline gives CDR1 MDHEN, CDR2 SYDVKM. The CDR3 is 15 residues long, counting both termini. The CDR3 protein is CASSFTLSGANVLIL.

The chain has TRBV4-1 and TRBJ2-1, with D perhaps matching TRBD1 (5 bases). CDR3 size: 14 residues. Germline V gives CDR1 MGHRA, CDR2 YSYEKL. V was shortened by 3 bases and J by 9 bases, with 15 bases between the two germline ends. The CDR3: CASSHVTGVGEQFF. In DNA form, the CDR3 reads TGCGCCAGCAGCCATGTCACAGGCGTAGGTGAGCAGTTCTTC.

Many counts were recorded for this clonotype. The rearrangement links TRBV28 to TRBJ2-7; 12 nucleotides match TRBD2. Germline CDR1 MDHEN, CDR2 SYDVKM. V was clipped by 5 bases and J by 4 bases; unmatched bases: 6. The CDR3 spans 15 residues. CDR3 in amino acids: CASSPATSGRYEQYF. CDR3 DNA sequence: TGTGCCAGCAGTCCCGCTACTAGCGGGAGGTACGAGCAGTACTTC.

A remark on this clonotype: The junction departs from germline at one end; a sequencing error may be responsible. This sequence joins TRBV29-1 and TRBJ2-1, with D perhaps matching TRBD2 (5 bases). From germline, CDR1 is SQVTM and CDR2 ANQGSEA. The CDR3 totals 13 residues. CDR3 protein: CSVDGPAVTEQFF. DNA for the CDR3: TGTAGCGTGGATGGACCGGCCGTGACTGAGCAATTCTTC.